The 29 T cell receptor beta chains below were found in one sample sequenced in a study of cytomegalovirus exposure and HLA in healthy donors. Libraries were prepared by immunoSEQ multiplex PCR; TCRdb keeps only in-frame clonotypes and omits some of them. The repertoire has 110,000 to 150,000 clones, 80% to 90% of them found once; the top ten carry about 6.6%. The sample consisted of PBMCs. The receptors were gathered from a woman in her twenties or thirties in good health and CMV-seropositive.

The V call is TRBV21-1, the J call TRBJ2-1; TRBD1 was called by the table and not checked on the DNA. TRBV21-1 represents a pseudogene. The CDR3 runs to 19 residues. The chain's CDR3 is CASSKALWSDREAYNEQFF. CDR3 nucleotide sequence: TGTGCCAGCAGCAAAGCGCTTTGGTCAGACAGGGAGGCATACAATGAGCAGTTCTTC.

The rearrangement joins TRBV7-8 to TRBJ2-7, with D possibly matching TRBD2 (5 bases). The CDR3 is 13 residues long. Germline values: CDR1 SGHVS, CDR2 FQNEAQ. V lost 2 bases, J lost 0 bases, and 5 bases lay in between. CDR3 coding DNA: TGTGCCAGCAGCTTACGGGACTCCTACGAGCAGTACTTC. Translating it yields CASSLRDSYEQYF.

This chain connects TRBV7-6 to TRBJ1-2; TRBD1 agrees at 7 bases. Germline loops: CDR1 SGHVS, CDR2 FNYEAQ. The CDR3 runs to 16 residues. V lost 3 bases and J lost 4; bases outside the gene matches: 11. CDR3 sequence reads: CASSLGSRQGRYGYTF. CDR3 DNA sequence: TGTGCCAGCAGCTTGGGGTCGAGACAGGGACGCTATGGCTACACCTTC.

V usage is TRBV5-1 and J usage is TRBJ2-5; TRBD1 matches at 8 bases. CDR1 and CDR2 from the germline V gene are SGHRS and YFSETQ. The CDR3 loop spans 14 amino acids. After removal of 0 bases from V and 5 bases from J, the junction contained 3 bases not matched to a gene. The CDR3 spells CASSLETGEETQYF. The CDR3 region has the DNA TGCGCCAGCAGCTTGGAGACAGGGGAGGAGACCCAGTACTTC.

This clone appeared a single time. V and J are TRBV28 and TRBJ1-6; D uncertain. The CDR3 is 14 amino acids. Germline lookup yields CDR1 MDHEN and CDR2 SYDVKM. V lost 8 bases and J 7 bases, leaving 15 bases between the germline ends. Here the CDR3 reads CASLRRELNSPLHF. DNA for the CDR3: TGTGCCAGCCTCCGGAGGGAATTAAATTCACCCCTCCACTTT.

V usage is TRBV4-1 and J usage is TRBJ1-4; the D is unclear. CDR1 is MGHRA, CDR2 YSYEKL, per germline. The CDR3 runs 14 residues. With 1 base removed from V and 4 bases from J, the gap between germline ends came to 7 bases. CDR3 coding DNA: TGCGCCAGCAGCCAAGTATTCAGTAATGAAAAACTGTTTTTT. Its translation: CASSQVFSNEKLFF.

The chain joins TRBV10-3 to TRBJ1-1, with 8 bases that match TRBD1. Germline V lookup: CDR1 ENHRY, CDR2 SYGVKD. This CDR3 spans 13 amino acids. V lost 6 bases, J lost 8 bases, and 8 bases stayed unmatched. The CDR3 protein is CAIRDRADLEAFF. The CDR3 nucleotides read TGTGCCATCAGGGACAGGGCCGACTTAGAAGCTTTCTTT.

This clone was counted once. The chain uses TRBV4-1 and TRBJ2-1; D might be TRBD2 (6 bases). V lost 0 bases and J 1 base, leaving 10 bases between the germline ends. In germline, CDR1 is MGHRA, CDR2 YSYEKL. The CDR3 is made up of 16 amino acids. CDR3 DNA: TGCGCCAGCAGCCAAGATACCGGGGGTTCCTACAATGAGCAGTTCTTC. Amino acids: CASSQDTGGSYNEQFF.

V is TRBV6-6 and J is TRBJ1-1, with D perhaps matching TRBD1 (5 bases). V lost 7 bases and J 1 base, leaving 10 bases between the germline ends. This CDR3 is 13 amino acids long. Germline loops: CDR1 MNHNY, CDR2 SVGAGI (reference sequence). The CDR3 DNA follows: TGTGCCAGCAATCCGCAGGGGAACACTGAAGCTTTCTTT. Its translation: CASNPQGNTEAFF.

This chain joins TRBV7-2 and TRBJ1-6, with D uncertain. V lost 1 base, J lost 10 bases, and 20 bases lay in between. CDR1 is SGHTA, CDR2 FQGNSA, per germline. The CDR3 length is 17 residues. The CDR3 bases are TGTGCCAGCAGCTTAGACTTCCTCGGGGAGGGAGAATCACCCCTCCACTTT. Translated: CASSLDFLGEGESPLHF.

The V gene is TRBV18, the J gene TRBJ2-7; 8 bases agree with TRBD1. Germline CDR1 is KGHSH and CDR2 is LQKENI. This CDR3 comprises 15 residues. Trimming removed 5 bases from V and 5 bases from J; junction bases left unmatched: 11. For the CDR3, the DNA is TGTGCCAGCTCAGCATCGCGGACAGGGTCTCACGAGCAGTACTTC. It translates to CASSASRTGSHEQYF.

The chain couples TRBV28 to TRBJ1-6, with D perhaps TRBD1 (6 bases). This CDR3 has 14 residues. Germline CDR1 and CDR2: MDHEN and SYDVKM. Between the trimmed V and J ends, which lost 4 bases and 7 bases, there was a span of 11 bases. The CDR3 reads CASSSGQSNSPLHF. Written as DNA, the CDR3 is TGTGCCAGCAGTTCAGGACAGTCCAATTCACCCCTCCACTTT.

V and J are TRBV15 and TRBJ2-1; D remains ambiguous. The CDR3 contains 13 residues. The V and J ends lost 6 bases and 3 bases respectively, with 9 bases between them. Germline V lookup: CDR1 LNHNV, CDR2 YYDKDF (reference sequence). The CDR3 protein is CATRFSFYNEQFF. The CDR3 DNA is TGTGCCACCAGATTTTCCTTCTACAATGAGCAGTTCTTC.

CDR3 protein: CASSYSSYEQFF. The CDR3 DNA follows: TGTGCCAGCAGTTACTCATCGTATGAGCAGTTCTTC. The rearrangement links TRBV6-6 to TRBJ2-1; D uncertain. Trimming shortened V by 0 bases and J by 8 bases, and 5 bases separated the two germline ends. CDR1 and CDR2 from the germline V gene are MNHNY and SVGAGI (reference sequence). CDR3 length equals 12 residues.

The chain joins TRBV19 to TRBJ2-3; D call uncertain. Trimming left V 3 bases short and J 0 bases short, with 10 bases between. Per the germline V gene, CDR1 is LNHDA and CDR2 is SQIVND (reference sequence). The CDR3 length is 15 residues. CDR3 DNA sequence: TGTGCCAGTAGTATCGCCCTAGTTAGCACAGATACGCAGTATTTT. Residues: CASSIALVSTDTQYF.

This sequence joins TRBV5-1 and TRBJ2-2; the match to TRBD1 covers 8 bases. Germline V CDR1 and CDR2: SGHRS, YFSETQ. The CDR3 has 17 residues. The ends lost 0 bases at V and 1 base at J; junction bases unmatched: 5. CDR3 sequence: CASSLGGGTGNTGELFF. CDR3 DNA sequence: TGCGCCAGCAGCTTGGGTGGAGGGACAGGGAACACCGGGGAGCTGTTTTTT.

The chain carries TRBV5-1 and TRBJ2-3; D remains unclear. CDR3 length equals 15 residues. Germline V gives CDR1 SGHRS, CDR2 YFSETQ. V dropped 2 bases and J dropped 2 bases, with 12 bases sitting between them. CDR3 residues: CASSFFGPLTDTQYF. DNA of the CDR3: TGCGCCAGCAGCTTTTTTGGGCCCCTCACAGATACGCAGTATTTT.

The rearrangement joins TRBV6-1 to TRBJ1-1; D call uncertain. CDR1 is MNHNS and CDR2 is SASEGT in the germline V gene. Trimming took 4 bases from V and 0 from J, leaving 12 bases between them. This CDR3 spans 15 amino acids. The CDR3 DNA reads TGTGCCAGCAGTGGGAGTGAAGGCTTGAACACTGAAGCTTTCTTT. Translation gives CASSGSEGLNTEAFF.

The chain uses TRBV6-5 and TRBJ2-5; TRBD2 matches 7 bases. V shed 4 bases and J 3 bases; nucleotides not matched to a gene: 11. This CDR3 region has 16 residues. CDR1 and CDR2 from the germline V gene are MNHEY and SVGAGI. CDR3 coding DNA: TGTGCCAGCAGTTCCAACCCCCCGGGACTAAAAGAGACCCAGTACTTC. Translation: CASSSNPPGLKETQYF.

The gene calls are TRBV11-2 and TRBJ2-5, with no clear D. CDR3 length: 13 residues. Trimming removed 1 base at V and 4 bases at J, with 7 bases between. Per the germline V gene, CDR1 is SGHAT and CDR2 is FQNNGV. The CDR3 reads CASSLGLGETQYF. The CDR3, as DNA: TGTGCCAGCAGCTTAGGTCTCGGAGAGACCCAGTACTTC.

This chain connects TRBV5-6 to TRBJ1-4; D gene ambiguous. The V end lost 1 base, the J end lost 0 bases, and 7 bases lay between the germline ends. The germline CDR1 and CDR2 sequences are SGHDT and YYEEEE. The CDR3 consists of 15 residues. CDR3 nucleotides: TGTGCCAGCAGCTTGCGGGGAGCAACTAATGAAAAACTGTTTTTT. It is translated as CASSLRGATNEKLFF.

This clone came up a few times. The rearrangement uses TRBV5-1 and TRBJ2-7, with 8 bases lining up with TRBD2. Trimming took 9 bases from V and 4 from J; bases not matched to a gene: 12. CDR1 is SGHRS, CDR2 YFSETQ, per germline. The CDR3 is made up of 14 amino acids. Written as DNA, the CDR3 is TGCGCCACCAGTGATAGCGGGGCTCCTTACGAGCAGTACTTC. The encoded protein is CATSDSGAPYEQYF. Using reference TRBV5-1 and TRBJ2-7 for the parts outside the CDR3, the full variable domain is KAGVTQTPRYLIKTRGQQVTLSCSPISGHRSVSWYQQTPGQGLQFLFEYFSETQRNKGNFPGRFSGRQFSNSRSEMNVSTLELGDSALYLCATSDSGAPYEQYFGPGTRLTVT.

The V gene is TRBV11-2, the J gene TRBJ2-7; tentative D call: TRBD1 (6 bases). Trimming removed 5 bases from V and 2 bases from J, with 16 bases in between. The germline CDR1 and CDR2 sequences are SGHAT and FQNNGV. CDR3 length: 15 residues. The CDR3 loop is CASSPEINRAYEQYF. The CDR3 DNA reads TGTGCCAGCAGCCCTGAGATCAACAGGGCCTACGAGCAGTACTTC.

The chain links TRBV5-1 to TRBJ1-1; D call uncertain. The V gene lost 0 bases and the J gene lost 1 base, with 7 bases spanning the gap. Germline lookup yields CDR1 SGHRS and CDR2 YFSETQ. The length of the CDR3 is 14 residues. In DNA, the CDR3 is TGCGCCAGCAGCTTGGGCCCTACGAACACTGAAGCTTTCTTT. This codes for CASSLGPTNTEAFF.

The V and J genes are TRBV2 and TRBJ2-7; 11 bases fit TRBD2. This CDR3 has 13 residues. Germline CDR1 SNHLY, CDR2 FYNNEI. J gave up 3 bases and V 6 bases, and 1 base lay outside the gene matches. The CDR3 DNA reads as TGTGCCAGCAGAACTAGCGGGAGCTACGAGCAGTACTTC. Translation gives CASRTSGSYEQYF. Using reference TRBV2 and TRBJ2-7 for the parts outside the CDR3, the full variable domain is EPEVTQTPSHQVTQMGQEVILRCVPISNHLYFYWYRQILGQKVEFLVSFYNNEISEKSEIFDDQFSVERPDGSNFTLKIRSTKLEDSAMYFCASRTSGSYEQYFGPGTRLTVT.

This chain joins TRBV2 and TRBJ1-3; D gene ambiguous. Trimming took 3 bases from V and 0 from J, leaving 3 bases between them. CDR3 length: 13 amino acids. The germline CDR1 and CDR2 sequences are SNHLY and FYNNEI. The CDR3 reads CASSEYSGNTIYF. The CDR3 DNA reads as TGTGCCAGCAGTGAGTACTCTGGAAACACCATATATTTT.

V and J are TRBV27 and TRBJ1-1; 10 bases align to TRBD1. The CDR3 totals 16 residues. The germline V gene has CDR1 MNHEY and CDR2 SMNVEV (reference sequence). V gave up 6 bases and J gave up 1 base; unmatched junction bases: 8. The CDR3 DNA follows: TGTGCCAGCAGACCTGACAGGGGGCTCGGGAACACTGAAGCTTTCTTT. As protein: CASRPDRGLGNTEAFF.

V usage is TRBV5-1 and J usage is TRBJ2-7; 10 bases agree with TRBD2. V lost 4 bases and J lost 2; bases outside the gene matches: 6. This CDR3 has 15 amino acids. In germline, CDR1 is SGHRS, CDR2 YFSETQ. In DNA form, the CDR3 reads TGCGCCAGCAGCCTCCAAGCGGGAGGGACCTACGAGCAGTACTTC. This encodes CASSLQAGGTYEQYF.

This chain joins TRBV6-6 and TRBJ1-6; 9 nucleotides line up with TRBD1. J lost 8 bases, V lost 6 bases, and 8 bases had no gene match. The CDR3 is made up of 15 amino acids. Germline V gives CDR1 MNHNY, CDR2 SVGAGI (reference sequence). CDR3 sequence (DNA): TGTGCCAGCAGACCACCGGGACAGGGCTATTCACCCCTCCACTTT. Amino acids: CASRPPGQGYSPLHF.